Shown below are 28 T cell receptor beta chains from a single sample sequenced in a study of blood T cells in healthy people across ages. Primed by a sample-barcoded 5' primer and a J-beta primer mix, a second PCR proceeded for roughly 7 to 11 cycles. TCRdb passed the 5' RACE reads through MiXCR, listing each CDR3 protein once. The data contain roughly 1.5 million distinct CDR3 sequences, around 40% of them singletons. Sequencing input: blood. These receptors originate from a young woman in good health.

Note on this clonotype: One end of the junction varies from germline; a read error may be responsible. This rearrangement joins TRBV2 to TRBJ2-2, with 10 bases fitting TRBD2. Germline CDR1 and CDR2: SNHLY and FYNNEI. The CDR3 is made up of 15 amino acids. The CDR3 sequence: CASSEASGSSGELFF. CDR3 in DNA: TGTGCCAGCAGCGAAGCTAGCGGGAGTTCCGGGGAGCTGTTTTTT.

A few counts support this clonotype. The V and J genes are TRBV7-2 and TRBJ1-5; TRBD1 is a possible D gene (6 bases). This CDR3 comprises 15 residues. Germline CDR1 reads SGHTA; CDR2 reads FQGNSA. The V end was cut by 4 bases, the J end by 3 bases, with 13 bases between. CDR3 region: CASSSMTGANQPQHF. CDR3 nucleotides: TGTGCCAGCAGCTCAATGACGGGGGCCAATCAGCCCCAGCATTTT.

V and J are TRBV4-3 and TRBJ1-5, with unresolved D. The ends were cut back, 0 bases at V and 0 bases at J, with 12 bases in the middle. The CDR3 is made up of 17 amino acids. Germline V gene lookup returns CDR1 LGHNA and CDR2 YSLEER. This CDR3 reads CASSQDFGLYSNQPQHF. CDR3 DNA sequence: TGCGCCAGCAGCCAAGATTTCGGATTGTATAGCAATCAGCCCCAGCATTTT.

This clonotype was detected many times. The CDR3 DNA reads TGTGCCAGCAGTGATCTAGCGGGGGACCGAGATACGCAGTATTTT. This encodes CASSDLAGDRDTQYF. V is TRBV6-4 and J is TRBJ2-3; 10 nucleotides line up with TRBD2. Germline V gene lookup returns CDR1 MRHNA and CDR2 SNTAGT. V lost 3 bases and J lost 5; bases outside the gene matches: 5. This CDR3 contains 15 residues.

The V call is TRBV2, the J call TRBJ2-7; D gene ambiguous. The germline CDR1 and CDR2 sequences are SNHLY and FYNNEI. V dropped 4 bases and J dropped 3 bases, with 13 bases sitting between them. CDR3 length: 14 residues. CDR3 in amino acids: CASSVNSLDYEQYF. The CDR3 DNA follows: TGTGCCAGCAGTGTTAACAGCCTCGACTACGAGCAGTACTTC. The full variable domain, in which reference TRBV2 and TRBJ2-7 provide the parts outside the CDR3, is EPEVTQTPSHQVTQMGQEVILRCVPISNHLYFYWYRQILGQKVEFLVSFYNNEISEKSEIFDDQFSVERPDGSNFTLKIRSTKLEDSAMYFCASSVNSLDYEQYFGPGTRLTVT.

The rearrangement joins TRBV4-1 to TRBJ1-3; no definite D call. The CDR3 has 17 residues. Trimming removed 4 bases at V and 0 bases at J, with 16 bases between. Germline V gene sequence: CDR1 MGHRA, CDR2 YSYEKL. CDR3 amino acids: CASSRELMAASGNTIYF. The CDR3 nucleotides are TGCGCCAGCAGCCGAGAACTGATGGCAGCCTCTGGAAACACCATATATTTT.

This clonotype appeared a few times. This chain joins TRBV18 and TRBJ2-1, with D tentatively TRBD2 (6 bases). Germline V CDR1 and CDR2: KGHSH, LQKENI. The CDR3 spans 17 residues. Trimming took 2 bases from V and 3 from J, leaving 17 bases between them. CDR3: CASSPITSSGVYNEQFF. The CDR3 region has the DNA TGTGCCAGCTCACCAATTACGAGTAGCGGAGTCTACAATGAGCAGTTCTTC.

The genes are TRBV7-9 and TRBJ2-7; D may be TRBD2 (6 bases). Trimming left V 5 bases short and J 0 bases short, with 14 bases between. From germline, CDR1 is SEHNR and CDR2 FQNEAQ (reference sequence). CDR3 size: 15 residues. CDR3 protein: CASSPGTLNSYEQYF. The DNA for the CDR3 is TGTGCCAGCAGCCCCGGGACTCTTAACTCCTACGAGCAGTACTTC.

This clonotype was seen a few times. Here the CDR3 reads CASSQEGVGYTF. DNA for the CDR3: TGCGCCAGCAGCCAAGAAGGGGTGGGCTACACCTTC. The chain has TRBV4-3 and TRBJ1-2; TRBD1 might be the D (5 bases). Germline values: CDR1 LGHNA, CDR2 YSLEER. The CDR3 loop spans 12 amino acids. V lost 0 bases and J lost 8, with 7 bases in between.

This chain joins TRBV5-4 and TRBJ1-1; 10 bases agree with TRBD1. Per the germline V gene, CDR1 is SGHNT and CDR2 is YYREEE (reference sequence). V shed 1 base and J 7 bases; nucleotides not matched to a gene: 7. This CDR3 comprises 15 residues. The CDR3 sequence: CASSLKRTGGVEAFF. The CDR3 bases are TGTGCCAGCAGCTTGAAACGGACAGGGGGTGTTGAAGCTTTCTTT.

V usage is TRBV7-2 and J usage is TRBJ2-3, with TRBD2 identical over 9 bases. CDR3 length: 12 amino acids. V trimming: 1 base; J trimming: 13 bases; junction bases outside the gene matches: 3. Germline V gene sequence: CDR1 SGHTA, CDR2 FQGNSA. The CDR3 is CASSLVGTSKYF. Here the CDR3 DNA reads TGTGCCAGCAGCTTAGTTGGGACTAGCAAGTATTTT.

The chain has TRBV28 and TRBJ2-7; 9 bases fit TRBD2. The germline CDR1 and CDR2 sequences are MDHEN and SYDVKM. Trimming took 1 base from V and 5 from J; bases not matched to a gene: 12. This CDR3 contains 17 residues. DNA of the CDR3: TGTGCCAGCAGTTTATTCTCCATTAGCGGGAGCATCCACGAGCAGTACTTC. This encodes CASSLFSISGSIHEQYF. Together with reference TRBV28 and TRBJ2-7, the CDR3 gives the full variable domain: DVKVTQSSRYLVKRTGEKVFLECVQDMDHENMFWYRQDPGLGLRLIYFSYDVKMKEKGDIPEGYSVSREKKERFSLILESASTNQTSMYLCASSLFSISGSIHEQYFGPGTRLTVT.

The V call is TRBV29-1, the J call TRBJ2-5; D remains ambiguous. The length of the CDR3 is 13 residues. Germline V lookup: CDR1 SQVTM, CDR2 ANQGSEA. V lost 4 bases, J lost 1 base, and 10 bases lay in between. In DNA form, the CDR3 reads TGCAGCGTTGCCCTGACACGCCAAGAGACCCAGTACTTC. It is translated as CSVALTRQETQYF.

The V call is TRBV5-1, the J call TRBJ2-5, with TRBD2 identical over 9 bases. This CDR3 is 15 amino acids long. Looked up from germline, CDR1 is SGHRS and CDR2 is YFSETQ. V trimming: 5 bases; J trimming: 4 bases; junction bases outside the gene matches: 9. CDR3 sequence (DNA): TGCGCCAGCAGGCTTTTAGCGGGAGTCGGAGAGACCCAGTACTTC. Its protein product is CASRLLAGVGETQYF.

This clonotype appeared a few times. The CDR3 is CASSLGTSGRASADTQYF. The CDR3 region has the DNA TGTGCCAGCAGCTTAGGAACTAGCGGGAGGGCCAGCGCAGATACGCAGTATTTT. V is TRBV11-2 and J is TRBJ2-3; 13 nucleotides agree with TRBD2. From germline, CDR1 is SGHAT and CDR2 FQNNGV. The ends lost 1 base at V and 4 bases at J; junction bases unmatched: 8. The CDR3 spans 18 residues.

The V and J genes are TRBV20-1 and TRBJ2-5; tentatively, D is TRBD2 (6 bases). The germline V gene has CDR1 DFQATT and CDR2 SNEGSKA (reference sequence). V dropped 5 bases and J dropped 13 bases, with 14 bases sitting between them. The CDR3 covers 10 residues. CDR3 nucleotide sequence: TGCAGTGCTGGGGGGTCCAGGCCGTACTTC. Its translation: CSAGGSRPYF.

The CDR3 reads CASGLGVAYEQFF. The CDR3 coding sequence is TGTGCCAGCGGGTTGGGGGTGGCATATGAGCAGTTCTTC. V and J are TRBV27 and TRBJ2-1; D could derive from TRBD1 or TRBD2 (5 bases each). From germline, CDR1 is MNHEY and CDR2 SMNVEV (reference sequence). V shed 8 bases and J shed 8 bases, with 16 bases lying between them. This CDR3 is built from 13 residues.

This clonotype was picked up a small number of times. This rearrangement joins TRBV20-1 to TRBJ1-1; D is ambiguous. The V gene's germline CDR1 is DFQATT and CDR2 SNEGSKA (reference sequence). The CDR3 length is 10 residues. DNA of the CDR3: TGCCTCGTCCAAGGGTCTGAAGCTTTCTTT. It specifies CLVQGSEAFF.

The table lists this clonotype with a few counts. The J gene is TRBJ2-1, the V gene TRBV7-3, with TRBD2 as a possible D gene (5 bases). The V end lost 5 bases, the J end lost 0 bases, and 20 bases lay between the germline ends. From germline, CDR1 is SGHTA and CDR2 FQGTGA. CDR3 length: 18 amino acids. CDR3 protein: CASSLVGLSGGSYNEQFF. The CDR3 bases are TGTGCCAGCAGCCTCGTAGGGTTGAGCGGAGGCTCCTACAATGAGCAGTTCTTC.

This clonotype was seen only once. The chain couples TRBV7-8 to TRBJ2-4; possibly TRBD1 for D (5 bases). The V gene lost 4 bases and the J gene lost 13 bases, with 23 bases spanning the gap. Germline CDR1 and CDR2: SGHVS and FQNEAQ. The CDR3 length is 15 residues. The CDR3 protein is CASSSFYDRSYEQYF. CDR3 in DNA: TGTGCCAGCAGCTCCTTTTACGACAGATCCTACGAACAGTACTTC.

The chain uses TRBV19 and TRBJ2-2, with 9 bases lining up with TRBD2. Germline CDR1 LNHDA, CDR2 SQIVND (reference sequence). The CDR3 runs to 16 residues. V shed 5 bases, J shed 6 bases, and the junction held 10 bases outside the gene matches. The CDR3 sequence is CASSVSLAGTSGELFF. In DNA, the CDR3 is TGTGCCAGTAGTGTGAGCCTAGCGGGAACGTCCGGGGAGCTGTTTTTT.

This clonotype was detected only a few times. J is TRBJ2-1 and V is TRBV7-9; D might be TRBD1 (5 bases). The CDR3 consists of 12 residues. Trimming stripped 4 bases from V and 8 bases from J, with 9 bases between. Germline lookup yields CDR1 SEHNR and CDR2 FQNEAQ (reference sequence). This CDR3 is CASSYNRHEQFF. The CDR3 DNA sequence: TGTGCCAGCAGCTATAACAGGCATGAGCAGTTCTTC.

This clonotype was observed a handful of times. The chain recombines TRBV12-3 or TRBV12-4 with TRBJ1-3, with D hard to call. The V end lost 4 bases, the J end lost 2 bases, and 15 bases lay between the germline ends. This CDR3 comprises 16 residues. The CDR3: CASSSRARPPGNTIYF. CDR3 coding DNA: TGTGCCAGCAGTTCCCGGGCCCGGCCCCCTGGAAACACCATATATTTT.

As to this clonotype: At one of its ends the junction is not consistent with the germline gene, which may arise from a read error. The J gene is TRBJ1-5, the V gene TRBV7-8, with 8 bases aligning to TRBD1. The germline gives CDR1 SGHVS, CDR2 FQNEAQ. The CDR3 runs 15 residues. The CDR3 spells CVSSSGQGSNQPQHF. CDR3 coding DNA: TGTGTCAGCAGCTCCGGACAGGGAAGCAATCAGCCCCAGCATTTT.

The genes are TRBV5-1 and TRBJ2-3; D tentatively fits TRBD1 or TRBD2 (5 bases each). The V gene's germline CDR1 is SGHRS and CDR2 YFSETQ. There are 15 residues in the CDR3. V gave up 0 bases and J gave up 6 bases, with 14 bases separating them. The CDR3 DNA reads TGCGCCAGCAGCTTGGGAGGGGCGAGGTCGGATACGCAGTATTTT. The encoded protein is CASSLGGARSDTQYF.

The rearrangement uses TRBV4-1 and TRBJ2-1; TRBD2 agrees at 8 bases. This CDR3 has 15 residues. Germline V gives CDR1 MGHRA, CDR2 YSYEKL. Germline trimming cut 1 base from V and 9 bases from J; bases unmatched to any gene: 8. CDR3 in amino acids: CASSQGVIAGSEQFF. Here the CDR3 DNA reads TGCGCCAGCAGCCAAGGTGTAATAGCGGGGTCTGAGCAGTTCTTC.

Details on this clonotype: A read error is possible here, since a much larger clone lies one base away. This sequence joins TRBV6-2 or TRBV6-3 and TRBJ2-3; 11 bases agree with TRBD2. V lost 6 bases to trimming and J lost 3 bases; unmatched junction nucleotides: 5. Germline CDR1 and CDR2: MNHEY and SVGEGT. The CDR3 loop spans 15 amino acids. CDR3 coding DNA: TGTGCCAGCAGCTCGACTAGCGGGGCGACAGATACGCAGTATTTT. Its translation is CASSSTSGATDTQYF.

This clonotype was detected only once. The chain employs TRBV11-1 and TRBJ2-5; a possible D gene is TRBD2 (6 bases). The germline V gene encodes CDR1 SGHAT and CDR2 FQDESV (reference sequence). The CDR3 totals 12 residues. Trimming removed 1 base from V and 7 bases from J, with 7 bases in between. CDR3 protein: CASSLGAGTQYF. The DNA for the CDR3 is TGTGCCAGCAGCTTAGGAGCGGGGACCCAGTACTTC.